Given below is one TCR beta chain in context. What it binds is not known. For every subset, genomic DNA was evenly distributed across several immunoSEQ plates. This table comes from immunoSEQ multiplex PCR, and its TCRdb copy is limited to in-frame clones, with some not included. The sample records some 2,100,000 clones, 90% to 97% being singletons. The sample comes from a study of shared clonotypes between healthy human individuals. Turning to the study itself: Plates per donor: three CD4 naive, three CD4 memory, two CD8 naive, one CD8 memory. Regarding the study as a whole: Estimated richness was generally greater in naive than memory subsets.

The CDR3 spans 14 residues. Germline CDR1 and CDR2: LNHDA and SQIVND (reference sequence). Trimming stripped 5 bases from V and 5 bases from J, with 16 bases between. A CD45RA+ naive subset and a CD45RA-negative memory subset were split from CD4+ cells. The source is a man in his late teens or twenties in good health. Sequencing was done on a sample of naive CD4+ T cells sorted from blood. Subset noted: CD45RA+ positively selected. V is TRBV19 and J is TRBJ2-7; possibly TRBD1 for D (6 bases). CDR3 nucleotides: TGTGCCAGTAGTTCACAAACTTGGGGGCACGAGCAGTACTTC. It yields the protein CASSSQTWGHEQYF. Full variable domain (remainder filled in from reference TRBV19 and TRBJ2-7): DGGITQSPKYLFRKEGQNVTLSCEQNLNHDAMYWYRQDPGQGLRLIYYSQIVNDFQKGDIAEGYSVSREKKESFPLTVTSAQKNPTAFYLCASSSQTWGHEQYFGPGTRLTVT.